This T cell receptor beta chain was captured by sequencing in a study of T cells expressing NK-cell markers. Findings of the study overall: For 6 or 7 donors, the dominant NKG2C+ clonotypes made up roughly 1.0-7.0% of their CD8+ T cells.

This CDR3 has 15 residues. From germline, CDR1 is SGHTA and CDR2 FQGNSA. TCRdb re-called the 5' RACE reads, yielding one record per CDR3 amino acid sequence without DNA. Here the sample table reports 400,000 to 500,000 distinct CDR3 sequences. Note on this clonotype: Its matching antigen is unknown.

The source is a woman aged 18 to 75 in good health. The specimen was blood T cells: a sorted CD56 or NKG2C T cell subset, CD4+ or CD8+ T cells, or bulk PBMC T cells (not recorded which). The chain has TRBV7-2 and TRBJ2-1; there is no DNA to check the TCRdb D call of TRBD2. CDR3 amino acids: CASSLGAGTHNEQFF.